One and the same sample provided the 8 T cell receptor beta chains below, sequenced in a study of OX40 agonist ivuxolimab in advanced cancers. TCRdb's table, derived via immunoSEQ multiplex PCR, lists solely in-frame clones and lacks some. The profile shows 20,000 to 25,000 clones, about four fifths of them singletons. The sequencing here drew on CD4+ or CD8+ T cells sorted from blood, taken in a trial of the OX40 agonist ivuxolimab. These receptor sequences come from an adult with an advanced solid tumor such as melanoma, head and neck, liver or kidney cancer.

This rearrangement joins TRBV11-2 to TRBJ2-7; no firm D call. This CDR3 is built from 12 residues. Germline V CDR1 and CDR2: SGHAT, FQNNGV. Deletions cut 1 base from V and 6 bases from J, with 7 bases between. The CDR3 sequence is CASSLGTFEQYF. The CDR3 DNA sequence: TGTGCCAGCAGCTTAGGGACCTTCGAGCAGTACTTC.

The chain joins TRBV10-2 to TRBJ2-3; D ambiguous. Looked up from germline, CDR1 is WSHSY and CDR2 is SAAADI. The CDR3 is 15 residues long. V lost 4 bases and J lost 0, with 11 bases in between. CDR3 nucleotides: TGCGCCAGCAGTGGAATGGTAGGGAGCACAGATACGCAGTATTTT. Translating gives CASSGMVGSTDTQYF.

The chain joins TRBV7-3 to TRBJ1-5, with 11 bases aligning to TRBD1. Germline V gene sequence: CDR1 SGHTA, CDR2 FQGTGA. The V gene end was trimmed by 4 bases and the J gene end by 3 bases; junction bases not matched to a gene: 5. The CDR3 is made up of 16 amino acids. The CDR3 bases are TGTGCCAGCAGCTCCCAGGGACAGGGGGTCAATCAGCCCCAGCATTTT. It is translated as CASSSQGQGVNQPQHF.

This clone was seen a handful of times. This sequence joins TRBV28 and TRBJ2-1; D is possibly TRBD2 (6 bases). The CDR3 consists of 15 residues. The germline CDR1 and CDR2 sequences are MDHEN and SYDVKM. V lost 4 bases to trimming and J lost 6 bases, with 16 bases between them. Here the CDR3 DNA reads TGTGCCAGCAGTTCGGAAATAGGACTAAGCAATGAGCAGTTCTTC. Encoded protein: CASSSEIGLSNEQFF.

This clone occurred a few times. The J gene is TRBJ2-2, the V gene TRBV18; 7 positions match TRBD2. The CDR3 is 15 amino acids. J gave up 4 bases and V 5 bases, and 7 bases lay outside the gene matches. Germline CDR1 is KGHSH and CDR2 is LQKENI. The CDR3 loop is CASSSWTRGTGELFF. CDR3 in DNA: TGTGCCAGCTCATCTTGGACTAGAGGCACCGGGGAGCTGTTTTTT.

This chain uses TRBV11-3 with TRBJ2-6, with 9 positions matching TRBD2. Trimming at V came to 1 base and at J to 3 bases, leaving 7 bases not matched to a gene. CDR1 and CDR2 from the germline V gene are SGHNT and YENEEA. The CDR3 length is 18 residues. CDR3 amino acids: CASSLAGLAGVGANVLTF. The CDR3 DNA reads TGTGCCAGCAGCTTAGCAGGCTTAGCGGGAGTTGGGGCCAACGTCCTGACTTTC.

The rearrangement uses TRBV10-2 and TRBJ1-1; 8 bases align to TRBD1. The V and J ends lost 6 bases and 4 bases, in that order; junction bases with no gene match: 4. Germline lookup yields CDR1 WSHSY and CDR2 SAAADI. This CDR3 spans 13 amino acids. The CDR3 here is CASRAGGGTEAFF. The CDR3 nucleotides are TGCGCCAGCAGAGCAGGGGGCGGCACTGAAGCTTTCTTT.

The rearrangement uses TRBV5-1 and TRBJ2-7; D not resolved. CDR1 SGHRS and CDR2 YFSETQ come from the germline V gene. This CDR3 region has 15 residues. Trimming shortened V by 0 bases and J by 3 bases, and 13 bases separated the two germline ends. CDR3 sequence: CASSLDLSGNYEQYF. The CDR3 nucleotides are TGCGCCAGCAGCTTGGACCTTTCCGGAAACTACGAGCAGTACTTC. Complete variable domain (other parts from reference TRBV5-1 and TRBJ2-7): KAGVTQTPRYLIKTRGQQVTLSCSPISGHRSVSWYQQTPGQGLQFLFEYFSETQRNKGNFPGRFSGRQFSNSRSEMNVSTLELGDSALYLCASSLDLSGNYEQYFGPGTRLTVT.